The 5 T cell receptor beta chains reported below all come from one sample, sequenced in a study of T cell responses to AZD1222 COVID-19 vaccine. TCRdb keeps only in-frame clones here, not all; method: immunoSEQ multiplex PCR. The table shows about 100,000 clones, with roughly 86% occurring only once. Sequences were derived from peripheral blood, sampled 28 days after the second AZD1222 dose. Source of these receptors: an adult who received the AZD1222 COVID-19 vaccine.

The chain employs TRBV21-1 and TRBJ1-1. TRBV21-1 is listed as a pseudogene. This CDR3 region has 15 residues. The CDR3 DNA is TGTGCCAGCAGCAAAGTGGTCGGATTCTTTACTGAAGCTTTCTTT. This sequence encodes CASSKVVGFFTEAFF.

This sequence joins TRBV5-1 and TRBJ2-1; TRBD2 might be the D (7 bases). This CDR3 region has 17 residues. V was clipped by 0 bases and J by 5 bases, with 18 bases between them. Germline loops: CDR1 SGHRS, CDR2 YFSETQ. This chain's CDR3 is CASSLVYRGAGNNEQFF. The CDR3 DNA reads TGCGCCAGCAGCTTGGTGTATCGGGGGGCAGGTAACAATGAGCAGTTCTTC.

In DNA, the CDR3 is TGCAGTTACCACAGGGCAGGCAGGCGCACTGAAGCTTTCTTT. Residues: CSYHRAGRRTEAFF. V and J are TRBV29-1 and TRBJ1-1; TRBD1 is a possible D gene (6 bases). The germline gives CDR1 SQVTM, CDR2 ANQGSEA. CDR3 length: 14 residues.

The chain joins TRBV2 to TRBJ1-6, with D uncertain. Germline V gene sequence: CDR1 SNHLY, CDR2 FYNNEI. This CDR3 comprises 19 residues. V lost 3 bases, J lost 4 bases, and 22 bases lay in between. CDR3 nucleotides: TGTGCCAGCAGTGACGCGCTCTTTGGGATAATTGGGTATAATTCACCCCTCCACTTT. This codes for CASSDALFGIIGYNSPLHF.

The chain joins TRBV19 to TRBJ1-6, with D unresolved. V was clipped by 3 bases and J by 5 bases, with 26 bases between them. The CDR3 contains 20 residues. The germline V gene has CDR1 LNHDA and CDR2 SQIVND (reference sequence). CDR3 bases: TGTGCCAGTAGTATCTCCCTCTGGCCTCTTCTTTCGCCGGATAATTCACCCCTCCACTTT. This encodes CASSISLWPLLSPDNSPLHF.